This T cell receptor (beta chain) was captured by sequencing in a study of T cell repertoires and HLA-DP antigens. Amplification used primers for 54 TRBV and 13 TRBJ segments. Using immunoSEQ multiplex PCR, the repertoire was profiled, and TCRdb retains in-frame clones only, with some absent. The table lists roughly 120,000 clones, about 91% of them singletons. CD4+ T cells were isolated untouched, approximately 98% pure. V was pared by 0 bases and J by 5 bases, with 9 bases between. The CDR3 spans 14 residues. CDR1 is LNHNV and CDR2 is YYDKDF in the germline V gene (reference sequence). Study findings and constraints: Sorted CD137+ cells had clonality around 0.39 against both alloantigens, versus around 0.039 pre-culture.

In the case of this clone: What it recognizes is unknown.

This receptor was obtained from a woman aged 18-35 years in good health and CMV-seronegative. V gene TRBV15 combines with J gene TRBJ2-3; D is unclear. The sample taken for sequencing was CD4+ T cells from PBMCs. CDR3 bases: TGTGCCACCAGCAGAGACCCCTTCAAAGATACGCAGTATTTT. Its protein is CATSRDPFKDTQYF.